The entry below describes one TCR beta chain. Its antigen is still unknown. This sample is part of a study of cytomegalovirus exposure and HLA in healthy donors. In the PCR, 60 Vbeta and 13 Jbeta primers were used. Only in-frame clones appear in the TCRdb table, and some are missing; sequencing was by immunoSEQ multiplex PCR. Among roughly 150,000 clones, about 82% were seen once, and the ten largest hold approximately 3%. Study results and limitations: A later analysis reportedly found that, within productive TCRs, an Asian-associated ancestry cluster had fewer N-insertions than the mean observed across the 666 donors. It was confirmed in vitro that three of the CMV-associated chains were specific for CMV antigens.

Germline values: CDR1 GTSNPN, CDR2 SVGIG (reference sequence). V dropped 2 bases and J dropped 7; count of bases not matched to a gene: 5. The CDR3 consists of 13 residues. It was healthy bone marrow donors who served as donors. The receptor comes from a male donor in good health and CMV-seronegative. The V gene is TRBV30, the J gene TRBJ1-5; 7 bases are a match to TRBD1. The sample was PBMCs. CDR3 amino acids: CAWSLAGGQPQHF. CDR3 nucleotides: TGTGCCTGGAGTCTGGCAGGGGGACAGCCCCAGCATTTT.